The clone carrying this T cell receptor (beta chain) has at least ten counts. Germline loops: CDR1 SQVTM, CDR2 ANQGSEA. V was clipped by 4 bases and J by 6 bases, with 12 bases between them. This CDR3 region has 12 residues. The data derive from a study of T cells in Graves' hyperthyroidism and ophthalmopathy. Amplification of TCR beta CDR3 regions used RNA as the template. First-round RT-PCR with HTBI primers amplified the TCR CDR3 region. TCRdb reanalysed the multiplex PCR reads using MiXCR and keeps one entry per CDR3 protein. Of about 550,000 distinct CDR3 sequences in the sample, about a fifth are singletons; the top ten hold 26%.

The origin of this receptor is a man aged 18-30 years with Graves' hyperthyroidism. The J gene is TRBJ1-1, the V gene TRBV29-1; D is perhaps TRBD1 (5 bases). The sample consisted of blood. The CDR3 sequence is CSVVGTGPEAFF. The CDR3 nucleotides read TGCAGCGTTGTAGGTACGGGACCTGAAGCTTTCTTT. Complete variable domain (other parts from reference TRBV29-1 and TRBJ1-1): SAVISQKPSRDICQRGTSLTIQCQVDSQVTMMFWYRQQPGQSLTLIATANQGSEATYESGFVIDKFPISRPNLTFSTLTVSNMSPEDSSIYLCSVVGTGPEAFFGQGTRLTVV.